One sample yielded the 28 T cell receptor beta chains listed below, sequenced in a study of T cells in Graves' hyperthyroidism and ophthalmopathy (dated by TCRdb to the late 2010s). The method behind the library was multiplex PCR. The run used an Illumina HiSeq 2000. Amplification of TCR beta CDR3 regions was carried out from RNA transcripts. For the first round of RT-PCR on the TCR CDR3, the HTBI primer set was used together with the Qiagen OneStep RT-PCR kit. TCRdb passed the public sequencing reads through fastp at Q25 and MiXCR, retaining productive beta sequences. Each record represents a unique CDR3 protein, reported with the most common genes and DNA among its rows. This sample has hundreds of thousands of distinct CDR3 sequences in its table, and 15% to 17% of those were observed once. The ten largest clones represent around 7% of the sample. Material for sequencing was blood. The receptors stem from a woman aged 18-35 years with Graves' hyperthyroidism.

The sample holds a few counts of this clonotype. The chain joins TRBV2 to TRBJ2-3, with D perhaps matching TRBD2 (5 bases). The CDR3 has 13 residues. V gave up 4 bases and J gave up 11 bases, with 16 bases separating them. Germline CDR1 and CDR2: SNHLY and FYNNEI. The CDR3 region has the DNA TGTGCCAGCAGTGCTGAGGACCCCCGGGAGCAGTATTTT. Encoded protein: CASSAEDPREQYF.

This clonotype was seen only a few times. The V call is TRBV6-6, the J call TRBJ2-1, with 9 bases matching TRBD1. There are 15 residues in the CDR3. The junction had 5 bases not matched to a gene; V was cut back by 2 bases and J by 6 bases. CDR1 and CDR2 from the germline V gene are MNHNY and SVGAGI (reference sequence). The chain's CDR3 is CASSYGTGNGNEQFF. The DNA for the CDR3 is TGTGCCAGCAGTTACGGGACAGGGAACGGCAATGAGCAGTTCTTC.

This clonotype was picked up a small number of times. The rearrangement links TRBV15 to TRBJ2-5, with D tentatively TRBD1 (6 bases). This CDR3 spans 15 amino acids. The germline V and J ends were trimmed by 5 bases and 2 bases, with 15 bases remaining between them. Germline lookup yields CDR1 LNHNV and CDR2 YYDKDF (reference sequence). In nucleotides, the CDR3 is TGTGCCACCAGCTCACGAAGACAGGAACAAGAGACCCAGTACTTC. It is translated as CATSSRRQEQETQYF.

The chain couples TRBV5-6 to TRBJ2-6; 10 bases line up with TRBD1. Trimming took 4 bases from V and 3 from J; bases not matched to a gene: 10. Germline CDR1 SGHDT, CDR2 YYEEEE. The length of the CDR3 is 18 residues. The CDR3 DNA reads TGTGCCAGCAGCCATCCGGGACAGGGGATAGGTGGGGCCAACGTCCTGACTTTC. Residues: CASSHPGQGIGGANVLTF.

V gene TRBV7-2 combines with J gene TRBJ2-2; D not resolved. CDR3 length: 15 residues. Per the germline V gene, CDR1 is SGHTA and CDR2 is FQGNSA. Trimming removed 0 bases at V and 7 bases at J, with 12 bases between. The DNA for the CDR3 is TGTGCCAGCAGCTTAGCACTTGGTGGAATCGGGGAGCTGTTTTTT. Translation: CASSLALGGIGELFF.

In this sample, this clonotype turned up many times. The chain carries TRBV5-8 and TRBJ1-1; unclear D gene. With 0 bases removed from V and 11 bases from J, the gap between germline ends came to 8 bases. This CDR3 is built from 11 residues. Germline-derived CDR1 and CDR2 are SGHTS and YDEGEE. The CDR3 reads CASSLGGTAFF. For the CDR3, the DNA is TGTGCCAGCAGCTTGGGAGGCACGGCTTTCTTT.

This clonotype was observed a handful of times. In DNA, the CDR3 is TGTGCCAGCAGCTTAGGGCAGGGCGGCGCCGGGGAGCTGTTTTTT. Residues: CASSLGQGGAGELFF. The rearrangement uses TRBV7-3 and TRBJ2-2, with D possibly TRBD1 on 5 matching bases. The CDR3 has 15 residues. Germline V lookup: CDR1 SGHTA, CDR2 FQGTGA. V lost 2 bases and J 6 bases, leaving 13 bases between the germline ends.

This clonotype was observed many times. The V call is TRBV5-1, the J call TRBJ1-2; 10 bases match TRBD1. Germline V gives CDR1 SGHRS, CDR2 YFSETQ. This CDR3 comprises 15 residues. Trimming took 6 bases from V and 4 from J; bases not matched to a gene: 9. CDR3 bases: TGCGCCAGCACCCAGACAGGGGGCGCGATCTATGGCTACACCTTC. Protein: CASTQTGGAIYGYTF.

The CDR3 bases are TGCAGTGCTAGGGCGGGACTAGCGGGAGCAAGCTCCTACAATGAGCAGTTCTTC. It specifies CSARAGLAGASSYNEQFF. The V and J genes are TRBV20-1 and TRBJ2-1; 14 bases align to TRBD2. Per germline, CDR1 DFQATT and CDR2 SNEGSKA (reference sequence). CDR3 length: 18 residues. V shed 3 bases and J 0 bases; nucleotides not matched to a gene: 7.

This chain links TRBV7-3 with TRBJ2-1; D might be TRBD2 (6 bases). Germline loops: CDR1 SGHTA, CDR2 FQGTGA. The CDR3 runs 17 residues. Trimming pared 6 bases from V and 7 bases from J, leaving 25 bases between. The CDR3 nucleotides read TGTGCCAGCAGGTCGGCGGGACCAGCGGTAATGGGGAATGAGCAGTTCTTC. This gives the protein CASRSAGPAVMGNEQFF.

This clonotype was picked up many times. The rearrangement joins TRBV12-3 or TRBV12-4 to TRBJ2-1; a weak D match, TRBD1 (5 bases). The CDR3 has 17 amino acids. V lost 1 base, J lost 7 bases, and 20 bases lay in between. The CDR3 DNA reads as TGTGCCAGCAGTTTAGAATCGGGCGGCAGGGCCCTAAATGAGCAGTTCTTC. Its translation: CASSLESGGRALNEQFF.

With regard to this clonotype: At one end, the junction sequence differs from germline, possibly due to a read error. This sequence joins TRBV19 and TRBJ2-1; 7 bases are a match to TRBD2. This CDR3 region has 13 residues. Germline values: CDR1 LNHDA, CDR2 SQIVND (reference sequence). The CDR3 coding sequence is TGTGCCGGTAGTCGGCGGGAGATCAATGAGCAGTTCTTC. Translated, it gives CAGSRREINEQFF.

The count of this clonotype is one. A read error may account for a junction end that differs from germline. The chain couples TRBV5-1 to TRBJ2-1, with D unclear. CDR1 SGHRS and CDR2 YFSETQ come from the germline V gene. The CDR3 length is 12 residues. CDR3 residues: CDSSFGYNEQFF. As DNA, the CDR3 is TGCGACAGCAGCTTCGGCTACAATGAGCAGTTCTTC.

This clonotype was recorded at least ten times. The chain has TRBV5-6 and TRBJ1-2, with a tentative D call TRBD1 (6 bases). CDR1 is SGHDT, CDR2 YYEEEE, per germline. Trimming took off 4 bases at V and 3 bases at J, with 16 bases between the two ends. The CDR3 has 15 residues. CDR3 coding DNA: TGTGCCAGCAGCGAGACGTACAGGGAATACTATGGCTACACCTTC. It specifies CASSETYREYYGYTF.

This clonotype was observed many times. CDR3 sequence: CAISREMGSTDTQYF. CDR3 nucleotides: TGTGCCATCAGCCGAGAGATGGGGAGCACAGATACGCAGTATTTT. The chain carries TRBV10-3 and TRBJ2-3; no clear D gene. Trimming shortened V by 6 bases and J by 0 bases, and 13 bases separated the two germline ends. CDR1 and CDR2 (germline): ENHRY, SYGVKD. This CDR3 comprises 15 residues.

This clonotype appeared many times. The chain couples TRBV15 to TRBJ2-7, with D possibly being TRBD1 (6 bases). V lost 1 base to trimming and J lost 4 bases, with 17 bases between them. Germline-derived CDR1 and CDR2 are LNHNV and YYDKDF (reference sequence). This CDR3 is 16 amino acids long. The CDR3 nucleotides are TGTGCCACCAGCAGAGGTTTACAGGGTTTACATTACGAGCAGTACTTC. This gives the protein CATSRGLQGLHYEQYF. Filled out from reference TRBV15 and TRBJ2-7, the complete variable domain reads DAMVIQNPRYQVTQFGKPVTLSCSQTLNHNVMYWYQQKSSQAPKLLFHYYDKDFNNEADTPDNFQSRRPNTSFCFLDIRSPGLGDTAMYLCATSRGLQGLHYEQYFGPGTRLTVT.

This rearrangement joins TRBV5-1 to TRBJ2-1, with a possible D match to TRBD2 (6 bases). This CDR3 spans 14 amino acids. V lost 2 bases and J lost 9, with 15 bases in between. Germline assignment: CDR1 SGHRS and CDR2 YFSETQ. The CDR3 DNA reads as TGCGCCAGCAGCTTCGGTACGCAAGCGGGTGAGCAGTTCTTC. Residues: CASSFGTQAGEQFF.

Ten or more counts support this clonotype. The chain links TRBV11-2 to TRBJ1-6, with D hard to call. The CDR3 is made up of 20 amino acids. Trimming removed 5 bases at V and 5 bases at J, with 28 bases between. Germline V CDR1 and CDR2: SGHAT, FQNNGV. This chain's CDR3 is CASSHSKSLPPELNNSPLHF. The CDR3, as DNA: TGTGCCAGCAGCCATTCGAAGAGCCTTCCACCCGAACTCAATAATTCACCCCTCCACTTT.

This clonotype was seen at least ten times. The chain is built from TRBV11-2 and TRBJ1-2; 9 bases line up with TRBD1. CDR1 and CDR2 (germline): SGHAT, FQNNGV. The CDR3 sequence is 15 residues long. The V and J ends lost 5 bases and 8 bases, in that order; junction bases with no gene match: 12. The CDR3 DNA sequence: TGTGCCAGCAGCCGGGACAGGGATAAAGGAGGGGGCTACACCTTC. Translating it yields CASSRDRDKGGGYTF.

The table lists this clonotype with many counts. The chain is built from TRBV7-8 and TRBJ2-1; D assignment may be TRBD1 or TRBD2 (6 bases each). From germline, CDR1 is SGHVS and CDR2 FQNEAQ. The CDR3 totals 13 residues. V was shortened by 1 base and J by 10 bases, with 11 bases between the two germline ends. CDR3 bases: TGTGCCAGCAGCTTAGAAGGGGGGAGCGAGCAGTTCTTC. Translated: CASSLEGGSEQFF.

This clonotype has ten or more counts. Here the CDR3 DNA reads TGTGCCAGCAGCCGGACCTCGGAACAGGGACTCTATGGCTACACCTTC. It specifies CASSRTSEQGLYGYTF. The J gene is TRBJ1-2, the V gene TRBV13; a weak D match, TRBD1 (6 bases). Germline assignment: CDR1 PRHDT and CDR2 FYEKMQ (reference sequence). Trimming shortened V by 5 bases and J by 4 bases, and 20 bases separated the two germline ends. This CDR3 spans 16 amino acids.

This clonotype has a count of ten or more. The V and J genes are TRBV20-1 and TRBJ2-7; D may be TRBD1 (6 bases). The germline V gene has CDR1 DFQATT and CDR2 SNEGSKA (reference sequence). The germline V and J ends were trimmed by 0 bases and 1 base, with 16 bases remaining between them. CDR3 length: 16 residues. DNA for the CDR3: TGCAGTGCTAGAGACCCCAGACAGGCCCCATCCTACGAGCAGTACTTC. Protein: CSARDPRQAPSYEQYF.

This clonotype was picked up many times. This chain connects TRBV7-6 to TRBJ1-3, with D uncertain. Between the trimmed V and J ends, which lost 0 bases and 10 bases, there was a span of 7 bases. This CDR3 has 12 amino acids. Germline loops: CDR1 SGHVS, CDR2 FNYEAQ. The CDR3 region has the DNA TGTGCCAGCAGCTTAGCGCAGGAGACCATATATTTT. It yields the protein CASSLAQETIYF. The full variable domain, in which reference TRBV7-6 and TRBJ1-3 provide the parts outside the CDR3, is GAGVSQSPRYKVTKRGQDVALRCDPISGHVSLYWYRQALGQGPEFLTYFNYEAQQDKSGLPNDRFSAERPEGSISTLTIQRTEQRDSAMYRCASSLAQETIYFGEGSWLTVV.

The sample holds many counts of this clonotype. The V call is TRBV18, the J call TRBJ1-3; 9 bases align to TRBD1. The germline V gene has CDR1 KGHSH and CDR2 LQKENI. The ends lost 4 bases at V and 3 bases at J; junction bases unmatched: 4. This CDR3 has 15 amino acids. The CDR3 loop reads CASSLQGANGNTIYF. CDR3 nucleotides: TGTGCCAGCTCACTACAGGGGGCGAATGGAAACACCATATATTTT.

In its sample, this clonotype was seen many times. The genes are TRBV5-1 and TRBJ1-1; possible D gene TRBD1, 5 bases. The germline V and J ends were trimmed by 4 bases and 3 bases, with 13 bases remaining between them. CDR1 SGHRS and CDR2 YFSETQ come from the germline V gene. This CDR3 has 14 residues. The CDR3 DNA reads as TGCGCCAGCAGCACCTTGATAGGGGACACTGAAGCTTTCTTT. It yields the protein CASSTLIGDTEAFF.

This clonotype has ten or more counts. The V gene is TRBV3-1, the J gene TRBJ2-7; D not resolved. Germline V lookup: CDR1 LGHDT, CDR2 YNNKEL (reference sequence). V was trimmed by 4 bases and J by 5 bases, leaving 6 bases between them. CDR3 size: 11 residues. CDR3 protein: CASSRADEQYF. The DNA of the CDR3 is TGTGCCAGCAGCCGGGCGGACGAGCAGTACTTC.

This clonotype occurred many times. V and J are TRBV9 and TRBJ2-7; tentatively, D is TRBD1 or TRBD2 (5 bases each). The CDR3 loop spans 15 amino acids. V was pared by 3 bases and J by 0 bases, with 13 bases between. Germline V gene data show CDR1 as SGDLS and CDR2 as YYNGEE. The CDR3 loop is CASSAAGTPSYEQYF. DNA for the CDR3: TGTGCCAGCAGCGCCGCCGGGACCCCCTCCTACGAGCAGTACTTC.

CDR3 sequence (DNA): TGCAGTGCAACCCGCCGGGAGAGGGTGGGGGGCACAGATACGCAGTATTTT. Its translation: CSATRRERVGGTDTQYF. The chain joins TRBV20-1 to TRBJ2-3; a possible D gene is TRBD2 (6 bases). V was trimmed by 6 bases and J by 1 base, leaving 23 bases between them. Germline V gene sequence: CDR1 DFQATT, CDR2 SNEGSKA (reference sequence). CDR3 length: 17 residues.